This T cell receptor (beta chain) was documented in a study of neurological immune-mediated disorders. Study-level findings and limits: No clinical or MRI feature was associated with the multiple sclerosis repertoire cluster.

The V end lost 3 bases, the J end lost 1 base, and 7 bases lay between the germline ends. The length of the CDR3 is 14 residues. This clonotype was detected many times. What it binds is not known. One entry per CDR3 protein, called by TCRdb with MiXCR from the 5' RACE reads. The table has 50,000 to 80,000 distinct CDR3 sequences, less than 5.5% seen once. Sequencing was carried out using PBMCs. The clonotype was recovered from a young man with multiple sclerosis. The chain couples TRBV12-3 or TRBV12-4 to TRBJ2-1; D remains ambiguous. The CDR3 bases are TGTGCCAGCAGTTTCATCACGTCCTACAATGAGCAGTTCTTC. This sequence encodes CASSFITSYNEQFF.